The 20 T cell receptor beta chains in this list originate from one sample, sequenced in a study of T cell responses to AZD1222 COVID-19 vaccine. Clones were read by immunoSEQ multiplex PCR, and TCRdb kept only the in-frame ones, dropping some. The sample shows about 120,000 clones, about 91% of them seen only once. This material consisted of peripheral blood, taken on day 0 of AZD1222 vaccination. All receptors come from an adult in good health.

The chain recombines TRBV24-1 with TRBJ2-1; 9 nucleotides line up with TRBD2. V gave up 0 bases and J gave up 4 bases; unmatched junction bases: 6. This CDR3 is 17 amino acids long. Germline V CDR1 and CDR2: KGHDR, SFDVKD. CDR3 loop: CATSDLDVRGGYNEQFF. The DNA for the CDR3 is TGTGCCACCAGTGATTTGGACGTGCGGGGGGGTTACAATGAGCAGTTCTTC.

On this clone: One junction end disagrees with the germline gene, perhaps due to a read error. The chain couples TRBV5-4 to TRBJ2-5; 7 bases fit TRBD2. The germline V gene encodes CDR1 SGHNT and CDR2 YYREEE (reference sequence). This CDR3 is built from 17 residues. The CDR3 bases are TGTGCCAGCAGCCCGGGGGGTGGTTTGATCATTCAAGAGGCCCAGTACTTC. It is translated as CASSPGGGLIIQEAQYF.

This clone was recorded once. The rearrangement uses TRBV20-1 and TRBJ2-7; D unresolved. The CDR3 has 10 residues. Germline CDR1 DFQATT, CDR2 SNEGSKA (reference sequence). The germline V and J ends were trimmed by 3 bases and 9 bases, with 9 bases remaining between them. CDR3 sequence (DNA): TGCAGTGCTAGGTCCCAGGCGCAGTACTTC. Amino acids: CSARSQAQYF.

The chain uses TRBV5-1 and TRBJ1-2; 7 bases are shared with TRBD1. CDR3 length: 15 amino acids. Germline loops: CDR1 SGHRS, CDR2 YFSETQ. J gave up 5 bases and V 1 base, and 8 bases lay outside the gene matches. The CDR3 loop is CASSLTASGGYGYTF. The CDR3, as DNA: TGCGCCAGCAGCTTGACCGCATCAGGGGGGTATGGCTACACCTTC.

This clone was seen once. This rearrangement joins TRBV7-9 to TRBJ2-7; TRBD2 is a possible D gene (5 bases). Trimming shortened V by 2 bases and J by 0 bases, and 14 bases separated the two germline ends. The CDR3 has 16 residues. Germline-derived CDR1 and CDR2 are SEHNR and FQNEAQ (reference sequence). The CDR3 coding sequence is TGTGCCAGCAGCTTATTATCCGGGGAAAGCTCCTACGAGCAGTACTTC. This sequence encodes CASSLLSGESSYEQYF.

The chain links TRBV24-1 to TRBJ2-6; no firm D call. CDR1 KGHDR and CDR2 SFDVKD come from the germline V gene. V lost 3 bases and J 1 base, leaving 9 bases between the germline ends. The length of the CDR3 is 16 residues. CDR3 loop: CATSDRHGSGANVLTF. CDR3 DNA sequence: TGTGCCACCAGTGATCGACACGGATCTGGGGCCAACGTCCTGACTTTC.

V is TRBV10-3 and J is TRBJ2-2; D ambiguous. Germline V gives CDR1 ENHRY, CDR2 SYGVKD. Trimming removed 0 bases at V and 1 base at J, with 9 bases between. The CDR3 runs 16 residues. CDR3 in amino acids: CAISESGYQNTGELFF. The DNA of the CDR3 is TGTGCCATCAGTGAGTCGGGCTACCAGAACACCGGGGAGCTGTTTTTT.

The genes are TRBV6-4 and TRBJ2-5, with D perhaps TRBD2 (5 bases). CDR3 size: 15 residues. The germline gives CDR1 MRHNA, CDR2 SNTAGT. V was cut by 6 bases and J by 4 bases, with 18 bases left in between. CDR3 protein: CASSHGQGGSETQYF. CDR3 DNA: TGTGCCAGCAGCCACGGTCAAGGAGGATCAGAGACCCAGTACTTC.

The rearrangement uses TRBV6-5 and TRBJ2-7; TRBD1 agrees at 9 bases. Germline V CDR1 and CDR2: MNHEY, SVGAGI. V lost 6 bases to trimming and J lost 0 bases; unmatched junction nucleotides: 6. This CDR3 spans 15 amino acids. DNA for the CDR3: TGTGCCAGCAGGTCGACAGGGGGGAGCTCCTACGAGCAGTACTTC. Translated, it gives CASRSTGGSSYEQYF.

The chain employs TRBV9 and TRBJ2-2, with 10 positions matching TRBD2. J was trimmed by 6 bases and V by 2 bases; bases with no gene match: 4. The CDR3 spans 15 residues. Germline CDR1 reads SGDLS; CDR2 reads YYNGEE. The CDR3 reads CASSVSGRGAGELFF. In DNA form, the CDR3 reads TGTGCCAGCAGCGTCAGCGGGAGGGGGGCCGGGGAGCTGTTTTTT.

The V call is TRBV5-4, the J call TRBJ1-6; 7 bases match TRBD1. The germline V gene encodes CDR1 SGHNT and CDR2 YYREEE (reference sequence). CDR3 length equals 13 residues. V dropped 4 bases and J dropped 15; count of bases not matched to a gene: 10. Here the CDR3 DNA reads TGTGCCAGCAGCCCAAGGACAGGCGGGGTCCTCCACTTT. It encodes CASSPRTGGVLHF. Drawing the rest from reference TRBV5-4 and TRBJ1-6, the complete variable domain is ETGVTQSPTHLIKTRGQQVTLRCSSQSGHNTVSWYQQALGQGPQFIFQYYREEENGRGNFPPRFSGLQFPNYSSELNVNALELDDSALYLCASSPRTGGVLHFGNGTRLTVT.

The rearrangement uses TRBV29-1 and TRBJ1-4; D ambiguous. V lost 4 bases, J lost 0 bases, and 6 bases lay in between. The CDR3 runs to 13 residues. Germline lookup yields CDR1 SQVTM and CDR2 ANQGSEA. The CDR3 loop reads CSVAPATNEKLFF. The DNA of the CDR3 is TGCAGCGTTGCGCCCGCAACTAATGAAAAACTGTTTTTT. The full variable domain, with the rest looked up from reference TRBV29-1 and TRBJ1-4, is SAVISQKPSRDICQRGTSLTIQCQVDSQVTMMFWYRQQPGQSLTLIATANQGSEATYESGFVIDKFPISRPNLTFSTLTVSNMSPEDSSIYLCSVAPATNEKLFFGSGTQLSVL.

The chain recombines TRBV24-1 with TRBJ2-2; possible D gene TRBD2, 6 bases. V lost 12 bases and J lost 5, with 12 bases in between. CDR1 is KGHDR, CDR2 SFDVKD, per germline. The CDR3 runs 12 residues. The CDR3 bases are TGTGCCTCCGAGGCGGGAACCGGGGAGCTGTTTTTT. The encoded protein is CASEAGTGELFF.

The rearrangement links TRBV10-1 to TRBJ2-7, with D perhaps TRBD2 (5 bases). Germline loops: CDR1 WNHNN, CDR2 SYGVQD (reference sequence). V was clipped by 6 bases and J by 0 bases, with 15 bases between them. This CDR3 has 15 amino acids. In DNA, the CDR3 is TGCGCCAGCAGACTGAGGGCCCCCCTCTCCTACGAGCAGTACTTC. Translation gives CASRLRAPLSYEQYF.

Turning to this clone: A read error may account for a junction end that differs from germline. The chain has TRBV7-9 and TRBJ2-1, with TRBD2 identical over 8 bases. Germline values: CDR1 SEHNR, CDR2 FQNEAQ (reference sequence). CDR3 length: 14 residues. The CDR3 region is CASSVAGWGNEQFF. As DNA, the CDR3 is TGTGCCAGCAGCGTAGCGGGATGGGGGAATGAGCAGTTCTTC. Combining the CDR3 with reference TRBV7-9 and TRBJ2-1 gives the whole variable domain DTGVSQNPRHKITKRGQNVTFRCDPISEHNRLYWYRQTLGQGPEFLTYFQNEAQLEKSRLLSDRFSAERPKGSFSTLEIQRTEQGDSAMYLCASSVAGWGNEQFFGPGTRLTVL.

This chain connects TRBV10-3 to TRBJ1-2; possible D gene TRBD1, 5 bases. Trimming left V 0 bases short and J 3 bases short, with 8 bases between. Per the germline V gene, CDR1 is ENHRY and CDR2 is SYGVKD. This CDR3 has 14 amino acids. The CDR3 bases are TGTGCCATCAGTGAGTCGCCGGGGGACTATGGCTACACCTTC. Residues: CAISESPGDYGYTF.

This sequence joins TRBV10-2 and TRBJ1-1, with a weak D call TRBD1 (5 bases). The V gene lost 4 bases and the J gene lost 3 bases, with 12 bases spanning the gap. The CDR3 totals 14 residues. The germline V gene has CDR1 WSHSY and CDR2 SAAADI. Here the CDR3 DNA reads TGCGCCAGCAGTGTTCCCGGAGGGGACACTGAAGCTTTCTTT. Its translation: CASSVPGGDTEAFF.

The gene calls are TRBV11-2 and TRBJ1-6; the D gene is possibly TRBD1 (6 bases). CDR3 length equals 14 residues. Germline lookup yields CDR1 SGHAT and CDR2 FQNNGV. V lost 5 bases and J 4 bases, leaving 9 bases between the germline ends. DNA for the CDR3: TGTGCCAGCAGCCGGACAGATTATAATTCACCCCTCCACTTT. It codes for CASSRTDYNSPLHF.

The CDR3 sequence: CASRPDMSYEQYF. The CDR3 coding sequence is TGTGCCAGCAGGCCGGACATGTCTTACGAGCAGTACTTC. The chain joins TRBV6-5 to TRBJ2-7, with D possibly being TRBD1 (5 bases). Germline values: CDR1 MNHEY, CDR2 SVGAGI. There are 13 residues in the CDR3. Deletions cut 6 bases from V and 4 bases from J, with 13 bases between.

In DNA form, the CDR3 reads TGTGCCAGCAGCGTAGGACCAAACAATGAGCAGTTCTTC. It specifies CASSVGPNNEQFF. This chain connects TRBV7-3 to TRBJ2-1; no definite D call. The CDR3 consists of 13 residues. Germline lookup yields CDR1 SGHTA and CDR2 FQGTGA. Trimming stripped 5 bases from V and 5 bases from J, with 10 bases between. Using reference TRBV7-3 and TRBJ2-1 for the parts outside the CDR3, the full variable domain is GAGVSQTPSNKVTEKGKYVELRCDPISGHTALYWYRQSLGQGPEFLIYFQGTGAADDSGLPNDRFFAVRPEGSVSTLKIQRTERGDSAVYLCASSVGPNNEQFFGPGTRLTVL.